This T cell receptor (beta chain) is from a study of beta chain features in type 1 diabetes. A note on this clone: What it binds is unknown. In the same sample, other DNA sequences code for this CDR3.

Every bit of the isolated RNA underwent reverse transcription, so sequencing read expressed TCRB transcripts. Assay: immunoSEQ multiplex PCR; the TCRdb copy retains only in-frame clones and omits some. The data hold 500,000 to 650,000 clones, with 9.5% to 15% observed a single time. Points from the study as a whole: In type 1 diabetes patients, VDJ junctions had fewer insertions; deletions at these junctions were more frequent. For cells with high TCR expression, cDNA sequencing could yield over-representation. Within each of all four CD4+ subsets, Type 1 diabetes patients had TCRB CDR3s that were moderately but significantly shorter. Naive, central memory and regulatory TCRB repertoires appeared more similar among patients than healthy donors.

This receptor was taken from a young man with type 1 diabetes. The sequencing input was naive CD4+ T cells from blood.

CDR3 residues: CASSSHYEQYF. The CDR3 nucleotides are TGTGCCAGCAGCTCTCACTACGAGCAGTACTTC. The genes are TRBV5-6 and TRBJ2-7, with D unresolved. Germline assignment: CDR1 SGHDT and CDR2 YYEEEE. The V end lost 3 bases, the J end lost 3 bases, and 4 bases lay between the germline ends. The CDR3 is made up of 11 amino acids.